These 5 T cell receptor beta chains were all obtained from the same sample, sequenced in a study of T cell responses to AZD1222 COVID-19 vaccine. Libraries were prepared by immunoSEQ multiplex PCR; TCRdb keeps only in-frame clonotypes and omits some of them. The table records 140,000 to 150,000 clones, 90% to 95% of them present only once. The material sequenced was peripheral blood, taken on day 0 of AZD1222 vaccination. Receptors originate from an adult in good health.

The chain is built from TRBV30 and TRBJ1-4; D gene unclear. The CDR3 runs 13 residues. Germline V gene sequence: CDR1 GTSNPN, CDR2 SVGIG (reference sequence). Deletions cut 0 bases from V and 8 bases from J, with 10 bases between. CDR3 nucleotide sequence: TGTGCCTGGAGTGTACCGAGTAAGGAAAAACTGTTTTTT. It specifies CAWSVPSKEKLFF.

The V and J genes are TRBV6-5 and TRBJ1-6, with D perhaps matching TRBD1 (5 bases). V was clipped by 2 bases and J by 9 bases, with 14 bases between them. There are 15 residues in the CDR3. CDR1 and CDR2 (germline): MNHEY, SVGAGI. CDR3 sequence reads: CASSYGGGEASPLHF. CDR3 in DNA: TGTGCCAGCAGTTACGGGGGTGGTGAGGCTTCACCCCTCCACTTT.

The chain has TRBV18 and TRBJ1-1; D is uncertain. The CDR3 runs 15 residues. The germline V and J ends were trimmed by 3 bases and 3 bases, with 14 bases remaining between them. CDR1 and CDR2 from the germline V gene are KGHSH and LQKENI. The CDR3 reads CASSPTSGTHTEAFF. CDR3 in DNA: TGTGCCAGCTCACCCACCTCGGGTACGCACACTGAAGCTTTCTTT. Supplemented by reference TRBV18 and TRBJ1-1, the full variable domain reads NAGVMQNPRHLVRRRGQEARLRCSPMKGHSHVYWYRQLPEEGLKFMVYLQKENIIDESGMPKERFSAEFPKEGPSILRIQQVVRGDSAAYFCASSPTSGTHTEAFFGQGTRLTVV.

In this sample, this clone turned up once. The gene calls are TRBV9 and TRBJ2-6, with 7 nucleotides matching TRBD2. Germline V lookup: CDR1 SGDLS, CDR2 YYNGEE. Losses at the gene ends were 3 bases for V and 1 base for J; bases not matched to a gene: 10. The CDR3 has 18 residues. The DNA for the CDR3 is TGTGCCAGCAGCGATCGACTAGCTTATGGATCTGGGGCCAACGTCCTGACTTTC. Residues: CASSDRLAYGSGANVLTF.

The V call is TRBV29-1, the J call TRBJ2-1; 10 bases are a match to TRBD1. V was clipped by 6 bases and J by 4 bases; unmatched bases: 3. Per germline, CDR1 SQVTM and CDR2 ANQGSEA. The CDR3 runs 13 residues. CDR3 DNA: TGCAGCGTGACAGGGGGCGCTTACAATGAGCAGTTCTTC. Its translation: CSVTGGAYNEQFF.